This T cell receptor (beta chain) originates from a study of T cell repertoires in aging, cancer and after chemotherapy. Turning to the study itself: The full dataset contained 7 million to 9.5 million TCR reads. Study-wide findings and caveats: Age-matched healthy donors had significantly more diverse, less clonal blood TCR repertoires than untreated cancer patients.

TCR beta rearrangements were amplified from peripheral blood genomic DNA. A mixed TRB-A/B primer pool amplified rearranged TRB by multiplex touch-down PCR. TCRdb fed the multiplex PCR reads into MiXCR, producing one record per CDR3 protein. The sample holds approximately 18,000 distinct CDR3 sequences, approximately 50% seen once. In regard to this clonotype: Its antigen is currently unknown.

Sequencing was performed on blood. The source of this sequence is a human donor in good health.

CDR3 amino acids: CASSMGTGVSYEQYF. In nucleotides, the CDR3 is TGTGCCAGTAGTATGGGGACAGGGGTCTCCTACGAGCAGTACTTC. The rearrangement links TRBV19 to TRBJ2-7, with TRBD1 matching over 10 bases. The trim removed 3 bases at V and 0 bases at J, leaving 2 bases unmatched. In germline, CDR1 is LNHDA, CDR2 SQIVND (reference sequence). The CDR3 is 15 amino acids.